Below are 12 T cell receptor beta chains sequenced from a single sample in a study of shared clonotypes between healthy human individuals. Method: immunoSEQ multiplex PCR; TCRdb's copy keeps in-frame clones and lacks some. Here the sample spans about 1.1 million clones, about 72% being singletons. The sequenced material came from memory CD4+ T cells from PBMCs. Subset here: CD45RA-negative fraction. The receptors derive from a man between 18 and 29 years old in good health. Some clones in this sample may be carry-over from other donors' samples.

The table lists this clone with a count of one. The CDR3 DNA reads TGCGCCAGCATGCCAACCAGGGGGCTTGGGACAGATACGCAGTATTTT. It is translated as CASMPTRGLGTDTQYF. The J gene is TRBJ2-3, the V gene TRBV10-2; 8 bases fit TRBD1. Trimming cost V 7 bases and J 3 bases; bases outside gene matches: 12. The CDR3 length is 16 residues. Germline V lookup: CDR1 WSHSY, CDR2 SAAADI.

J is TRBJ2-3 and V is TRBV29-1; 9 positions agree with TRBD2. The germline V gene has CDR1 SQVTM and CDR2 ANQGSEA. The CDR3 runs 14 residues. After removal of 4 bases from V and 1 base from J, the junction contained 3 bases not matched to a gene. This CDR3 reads CSVVRTSGTDTQYF. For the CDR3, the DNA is TGCAGCGTTGTAAGGACTAGCGGCACAGATACGCAGTATTTT.

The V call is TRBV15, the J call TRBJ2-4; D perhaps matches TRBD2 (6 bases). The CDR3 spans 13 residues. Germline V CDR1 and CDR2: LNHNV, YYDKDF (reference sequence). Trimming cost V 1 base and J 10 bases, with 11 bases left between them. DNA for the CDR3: TGTGCCACCAGCAGAGCTGTGGAGGGGATTCAGTACTTC. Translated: CATSRAVEGIQYF.

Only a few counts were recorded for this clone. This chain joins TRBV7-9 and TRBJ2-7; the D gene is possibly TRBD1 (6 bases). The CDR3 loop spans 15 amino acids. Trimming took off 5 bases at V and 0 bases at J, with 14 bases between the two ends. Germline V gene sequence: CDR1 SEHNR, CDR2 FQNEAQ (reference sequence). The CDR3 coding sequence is TGTGCCAGCAGCCGCGGGCAGGGGAGCTCCTACGAGCAGTACTTC. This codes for CASSRGQGSSYEQYF. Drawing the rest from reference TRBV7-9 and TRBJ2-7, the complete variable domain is DTGVSQNPRHKITKRGQNVTFRCDPISEHNRLYWYRQTLGQGPEFLTYFQNEAQLEKSRLLSDRFSAERPKGSFSTLEIQRTEQGDSAMYLCASSRGQGSSYEQYFGPGTRLTVT.

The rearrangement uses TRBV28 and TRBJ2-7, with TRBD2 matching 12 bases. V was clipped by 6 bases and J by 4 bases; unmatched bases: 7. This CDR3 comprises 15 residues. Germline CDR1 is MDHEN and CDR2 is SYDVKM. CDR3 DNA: TGTGCCAGCAGCGAGACTAGCGGGGGAGCTTACGAGCAGTACTTC. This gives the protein CASSETSGGAYEQYF.

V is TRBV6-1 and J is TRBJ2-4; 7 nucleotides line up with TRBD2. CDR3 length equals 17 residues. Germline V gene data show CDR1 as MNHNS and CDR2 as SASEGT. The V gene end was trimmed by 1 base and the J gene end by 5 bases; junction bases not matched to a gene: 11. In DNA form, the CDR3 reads TGTGCCAGCAGTGAAGGCTGGGGGAGGGCCGGGCAAAACATTCAGTACTTC. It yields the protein CASSEGWGRAGQNIQYF.

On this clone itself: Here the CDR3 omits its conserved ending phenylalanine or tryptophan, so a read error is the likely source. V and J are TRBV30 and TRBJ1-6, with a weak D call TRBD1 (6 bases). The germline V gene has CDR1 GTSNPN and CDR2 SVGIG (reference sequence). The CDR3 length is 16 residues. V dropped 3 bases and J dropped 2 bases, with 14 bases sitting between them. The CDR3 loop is CAWREQGFTYNSPLHL. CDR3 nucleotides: TGTGCCTGGAGGGAACAGGGATTCACCTATAATTCACCCCTCCACCTT.

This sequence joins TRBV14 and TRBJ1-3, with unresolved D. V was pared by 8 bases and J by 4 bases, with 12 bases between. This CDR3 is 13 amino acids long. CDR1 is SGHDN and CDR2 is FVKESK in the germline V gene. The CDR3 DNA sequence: TGTGCCAGCCGAATTACGCCCGGAAACACCATATATTTT. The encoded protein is CASRITPGNTIYF.

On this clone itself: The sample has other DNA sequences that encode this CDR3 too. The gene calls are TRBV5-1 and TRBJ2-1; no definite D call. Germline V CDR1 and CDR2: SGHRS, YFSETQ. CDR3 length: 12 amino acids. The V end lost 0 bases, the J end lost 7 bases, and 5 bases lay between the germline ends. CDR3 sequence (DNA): TGCGCCAGCAGCTTGGACCTAAATGAGCAGTTCTTC. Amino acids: CASSLDLNEQFF. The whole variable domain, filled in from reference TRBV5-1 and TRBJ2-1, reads KAGVTQTPRYLIKTRGQQVTLSCSPISGHRSVSWYQQTPGQGLQFLFEYFSETQRNKGNFPGRFSGRQFSNSRSEMNVSTLELGDSALYLCASSLDLNEQFFGPGTRLTVL.

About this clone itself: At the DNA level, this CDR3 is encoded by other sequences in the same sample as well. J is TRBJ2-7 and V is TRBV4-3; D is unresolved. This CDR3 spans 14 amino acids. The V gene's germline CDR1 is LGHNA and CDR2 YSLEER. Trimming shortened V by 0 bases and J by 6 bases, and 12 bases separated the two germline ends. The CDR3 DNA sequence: TGCGCCAGCAGCCAAGAGGGGTCCGGGTCCGAGCAGTACTTC. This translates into CASSQEGSGSEQYF.

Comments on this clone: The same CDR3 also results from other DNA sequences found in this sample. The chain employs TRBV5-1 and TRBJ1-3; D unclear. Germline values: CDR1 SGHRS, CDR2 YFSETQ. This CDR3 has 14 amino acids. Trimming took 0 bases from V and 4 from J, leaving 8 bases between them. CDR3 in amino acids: CASSLGGAGNTIYF. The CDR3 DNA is TGCGCCAGCAGCTTGGGGGGTGCGGGAAACACCATATATTTT.

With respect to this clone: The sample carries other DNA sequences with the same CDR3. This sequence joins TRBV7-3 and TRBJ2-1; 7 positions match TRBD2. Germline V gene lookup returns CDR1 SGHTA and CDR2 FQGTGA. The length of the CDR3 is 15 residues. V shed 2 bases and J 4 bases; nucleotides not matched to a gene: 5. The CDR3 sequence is CASSLGAGAYNEQFF. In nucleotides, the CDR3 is TGTGCCAGCAGCTTAGGGGCGGGAGCTTACAATGAGCAGTTCTTC.